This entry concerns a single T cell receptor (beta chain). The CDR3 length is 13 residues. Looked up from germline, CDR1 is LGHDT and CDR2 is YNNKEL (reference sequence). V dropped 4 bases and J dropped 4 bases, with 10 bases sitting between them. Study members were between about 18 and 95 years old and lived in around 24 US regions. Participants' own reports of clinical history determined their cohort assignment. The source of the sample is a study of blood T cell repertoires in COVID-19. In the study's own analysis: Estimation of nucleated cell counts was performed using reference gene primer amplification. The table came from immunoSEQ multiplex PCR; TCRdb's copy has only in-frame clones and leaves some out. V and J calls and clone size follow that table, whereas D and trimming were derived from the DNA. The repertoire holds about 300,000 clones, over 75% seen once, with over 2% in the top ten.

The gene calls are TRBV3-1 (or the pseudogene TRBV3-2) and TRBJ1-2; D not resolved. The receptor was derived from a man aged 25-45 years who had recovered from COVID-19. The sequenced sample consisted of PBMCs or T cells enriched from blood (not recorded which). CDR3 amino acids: CASSPVGSYGYTF. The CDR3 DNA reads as TGTGCCAGCAGCCCCGTAGGGAGCTATGGCTACACCTTC.